Following are 8 T cell receptor beta chains from one sample sequenced in a study of blood T cell repertoires in COVID-19. The protocol was immunoSEQ multiplex PCR, while the TCRdb copy is restricted to in-frame clones and leaves out a portion. The table has 200,000 to 300,000 clones, approximately 83% seen once. Sequenced material: PBMCs or T cells enriched from blood (not recorded which). These receptors came from a woman aged 40 to 50 with acute COVID-19.

The chain joins TRBV20-1 to TRBJ2-5; 9 bases agree with TRBD1. Germline trimming cut 3 bases from V and 4 bases from J; bases unmatched to any gene: 6. Per germline, CDR1 DFQATT and CDR2 SNEGSKA (reference sequence). The CDR3 loop spans 14 amino acids. The CDR3 loop reads CSASVQGAGETQYF. The CDR3 DNA is TGCAGTGCTAGTGTACAGGGGGCAGGAGAGACCCAGTACTTC.

The V and J genes are TRBV6-2 or TRBV6-3 and TRBJ1-2; maybe TRBD1 (6 bases). V lost 3 bases, J lost 2 bases, and 10 bases lay in between. Germline V CDR1 and CDR2: MNHEY, SVGEGT. CDR3 length equals 14 residues. In DNA form, the CDR3 reads TGTGCCAGCAGTTATTACGGACAGAACTATGGCTACACCTTC. Translated: CASSYYGQNYGYTF.

The rearrangement joins TRBV9 to TRBJ2-5; 7 positions agree with TRBD1. This CDR3 has 15 amino acids. The V gene end was trimmed by 3 bases and the J gene end by 1 base; junction bases not matched to a gene: 6. CDR1 and CDR2 from the germline V gene are SGDLS and YYNGEE. The DNA of the CDR3 is TGTGCCAGCAGCGCCGTTAGGGGGCCCCAAGAGACCCAGTACTTC. Its protein product is CASSAVRGPQETQYF.

The J gene is TRBJ2-3, the V gene TRBV27; D uncertain. With 5 bases removed from V and 4 bases from J, the gap between germline ends came to 13 bases. Germline CDR1 MNHEY, CDR2 SMNVEV (reference sequence). This CDR3 is built from 14 residues. The CDR3 DNA reads TGTGCCAGCAGTGCCCCGGCCAGCGCAGATACGCAGTATTTT. Translation gives CASSAPASADTQYF.

This clone was seen more than once but under ten times. This chain joins TRBV9 and TRBJ2-2; the match to TRBD2 covers 7 bases. After removal of 0 bases from V and 6 bases from J, the junction contained 2 bases not matched to a gene. The germline CDR1 and CDR2 sequences are SGDLS and YYNGEE. The CDR3 spans 14 residues. The CDR3, as DNA: TGTGCCAGCAGCGTAGCTAGCGGTGCCGGGGAGCTGTTTTTT. As protein: CASSVASGAGELFF.

The CDR3 nucleotides are TGTGCCAGCAGCAAAACCCCGGGACAGAACACTGAAGCTTTCTTT. Translated, it gives CASSKTPGQNTEAFF. The chain uses TRBV5-4 and TRBJ1-1; possibly TRBD1 for D (6 bases). Germline V gene sequence: CDR1 SGHNT, CDR2 YYREEE (reference sequence). The CDR3 totals 15 residues. The germline V and J ends were trimmed by 4 bases and 1 base, with 14 bases remaining between them.

The rearrangement joins TRBV5-1 to TRBJ1-2; D is perhaps TRBD1 (6 bases). Germline CDR1 is SGHRS and CDR2 is YFSETQ. The CDR3 length is 13 residues. Trimming removed 1 base at V and 7 bases at J, with 11 bases between. CDR3 DNA: TGCGCCAGCAGCTTGTCAGGGGTAACTGGCTACACCTTC. Its translation: CASSLSGVTGYTF.

CDR3 nucleotides: TGTGCCAGCAGCGTAGGCGGAGCATACTACGAGCAGTACTTC. Translating it yields CASSVGGAYYEQYF. The gene calls are TRBV9 and TRBJ2-7; D remains unclear. From germline, CDR1 is SGDLS and CDR2 YYNGEE. V dropped 0 bases and J dropped 3 bases, with 10 bases sitting between them. The CDR3 contains 14 residues. Full variable domain (missing parts from reference TRBV9 and TRBJ2-7): DSGVTQTPKHLITATGQRVTLRCSPRSGDLSVYWYQQSLDQGLQFLIQYYNGEERAKGNILERFSAQQFPDLHSELNLSSLELGDSALYFCASSVGGAYYEQYFGPGTRLTVT.